This TCR beta chain is from a study of identical twins. This CDR3 spans 16 amino acids. Germline assignment: CDR1 MNHEY and CDR2 SMNVEV (reference sequence). V was pared by 5 bases and J by 6 bases, with 14 bases of the junction left unmatched. TCRdb called the 5' RACE reads again in MiXCR, with one record for every CDR3 protein. The sample gives roughly 1.6 million distinct CDR3 sequences, less than 40% of which show up once; under 0.35% is in the top ten. This clonotype was counted a few times. This rearrangement joins TRBV27 to TRBJ2-7; TRBD2 matches at 9 bases. The sequence derives from a newborn girl in good health. Sequences were obtained from cord blood. The CDR3 loop reads CASSRTGTSKSGEQYF. The CDR3 nucleotides read TGTGCCAGCAGTCGGACCGGGACTAGCAAGTCTGGCGAGCAGTACTTC.